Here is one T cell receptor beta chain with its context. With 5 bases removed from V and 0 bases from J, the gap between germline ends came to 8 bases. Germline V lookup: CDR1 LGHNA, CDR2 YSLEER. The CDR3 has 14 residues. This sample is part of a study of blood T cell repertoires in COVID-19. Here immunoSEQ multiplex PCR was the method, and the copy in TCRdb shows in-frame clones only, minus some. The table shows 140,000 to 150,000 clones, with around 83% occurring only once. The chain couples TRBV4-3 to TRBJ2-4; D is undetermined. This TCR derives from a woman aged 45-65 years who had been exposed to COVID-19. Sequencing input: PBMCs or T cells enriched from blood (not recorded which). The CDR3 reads CASSSRLAKNIQYF. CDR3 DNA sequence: TGCGCCAGCAGCTCGAGGCTAGCCAAAAACATTCAGTACTTC.